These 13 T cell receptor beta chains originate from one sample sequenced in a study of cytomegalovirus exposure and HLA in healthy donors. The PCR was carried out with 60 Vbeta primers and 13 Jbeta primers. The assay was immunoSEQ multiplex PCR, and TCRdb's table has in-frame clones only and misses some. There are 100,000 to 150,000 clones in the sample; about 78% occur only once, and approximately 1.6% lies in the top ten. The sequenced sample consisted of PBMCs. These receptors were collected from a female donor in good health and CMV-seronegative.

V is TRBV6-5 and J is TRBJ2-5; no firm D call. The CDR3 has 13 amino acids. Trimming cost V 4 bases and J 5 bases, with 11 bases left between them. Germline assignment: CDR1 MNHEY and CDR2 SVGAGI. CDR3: CASSFNEAETQYF. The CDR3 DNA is TGTGCCAGCAGTTTCAACGAGGCGGAGACCCAGTACTTC.

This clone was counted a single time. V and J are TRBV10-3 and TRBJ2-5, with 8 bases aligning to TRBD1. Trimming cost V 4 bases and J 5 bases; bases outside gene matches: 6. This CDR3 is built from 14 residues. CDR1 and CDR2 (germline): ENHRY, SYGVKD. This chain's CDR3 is CAISVQGAGETQYF. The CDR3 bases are TGTGCCATCAGTGTTCAGGGGGCAGGGGAGACCCAGTACTTC.

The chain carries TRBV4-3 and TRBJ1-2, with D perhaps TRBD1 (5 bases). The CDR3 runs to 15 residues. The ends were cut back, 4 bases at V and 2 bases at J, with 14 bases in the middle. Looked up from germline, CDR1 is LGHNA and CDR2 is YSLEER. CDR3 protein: CASSLGGAANYGYTF. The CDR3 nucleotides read TGCGCCAGCAGCCTTGGAGGGGCAGCCAACTATGGCTACACCTTC.

CDR3 sequence reads: CASSLLLRIAHYNEQFF. The CDR3 DNA sequence: TGTGCCAGCAGCTTACTTCTTCGGATAGCACACTACAATGAGCAGTTCTTC. The chain links TRBV7-9 to TRBJ2-1, with D unresolved. V lost 2 bases and J 3 bases, leaving 17 bases between the germline ends. This CDR3 has 17 residues. Germline values: CDR1 SEHNR, CDR2 FQNEAQ (reference sequence).

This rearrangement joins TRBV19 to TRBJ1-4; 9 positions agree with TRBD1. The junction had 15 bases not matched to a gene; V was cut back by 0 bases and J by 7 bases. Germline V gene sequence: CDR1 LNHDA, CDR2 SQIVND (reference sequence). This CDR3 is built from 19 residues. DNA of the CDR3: TGTGCCAGTAGTATAGATCTATCGGGACAGGGACGATGGAGTGAAAAACTGTTTTTT. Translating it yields CASSIDLSGQGRWSEKLFF. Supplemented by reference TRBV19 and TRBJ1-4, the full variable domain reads DGGITQSPKYLFRKEGQNVTLSCEQNLNHDAMYWYRQDPGQGLRLIYYSQIVNDFQKGDIAEGYSVSREKKESFPLTVTSAQKNPTAFYLCASSIDLSGQGRWSEKLFFGSGTQLSVL.

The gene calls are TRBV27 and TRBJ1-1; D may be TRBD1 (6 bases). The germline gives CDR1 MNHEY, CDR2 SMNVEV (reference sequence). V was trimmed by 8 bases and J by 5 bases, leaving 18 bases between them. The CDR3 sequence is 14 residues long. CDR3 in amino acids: CASRRGAQQTEAFF. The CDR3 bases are TGTGCCAGCCGACGGGGGGCGCAACAAACTGAAGCTTTCTTT.

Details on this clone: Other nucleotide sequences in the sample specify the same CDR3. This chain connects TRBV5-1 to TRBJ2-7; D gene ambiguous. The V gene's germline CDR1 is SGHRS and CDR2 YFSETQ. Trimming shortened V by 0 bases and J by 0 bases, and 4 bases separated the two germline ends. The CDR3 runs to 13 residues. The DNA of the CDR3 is TGCGCCAGCAGCTTGGTGAGCTCCTACGAGCAGTACTTC. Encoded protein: CASSLVSSYEQYF.

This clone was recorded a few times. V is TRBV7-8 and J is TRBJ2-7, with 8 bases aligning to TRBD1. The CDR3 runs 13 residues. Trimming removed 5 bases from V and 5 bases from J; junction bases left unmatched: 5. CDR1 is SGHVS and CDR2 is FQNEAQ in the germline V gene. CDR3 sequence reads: CASSAWTGNEQYF. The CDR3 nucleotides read TGTGCCAGCAGCGCCTGGACAGGGAACGAGCAGTACTTC.

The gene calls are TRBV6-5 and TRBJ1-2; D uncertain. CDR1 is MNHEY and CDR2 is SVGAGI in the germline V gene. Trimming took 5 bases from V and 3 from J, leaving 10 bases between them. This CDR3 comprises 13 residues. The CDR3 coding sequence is TGTGCCAGCAGTCTAACTCCTGACTATGGCTACACCTTC. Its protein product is CASSLTPDYGYTF.

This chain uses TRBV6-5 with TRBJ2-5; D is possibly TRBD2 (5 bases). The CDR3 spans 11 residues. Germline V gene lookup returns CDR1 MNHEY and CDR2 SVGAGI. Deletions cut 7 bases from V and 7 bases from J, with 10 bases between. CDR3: CASTGMGTQYF. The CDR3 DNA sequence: TGTGCCAGCACCGGGATGGGGACCCAGTACTTC.

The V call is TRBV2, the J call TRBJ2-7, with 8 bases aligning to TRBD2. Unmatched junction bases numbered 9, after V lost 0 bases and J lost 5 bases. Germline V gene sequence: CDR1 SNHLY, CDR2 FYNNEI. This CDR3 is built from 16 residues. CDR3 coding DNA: TGTGCCAGCAGTGAAGCCATCGGGAGGGTAAAACACGAGCAGTACTTC. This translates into CASSEAIGRVKHEQYF.

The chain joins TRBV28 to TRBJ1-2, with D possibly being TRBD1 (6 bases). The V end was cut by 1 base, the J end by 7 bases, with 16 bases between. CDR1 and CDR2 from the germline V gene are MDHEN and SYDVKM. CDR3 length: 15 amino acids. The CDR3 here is CASSLLSGGGGGYTF. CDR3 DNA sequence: TGTGCCAGCAGTTTATTATCGGGGGGAGGGGGTGGCTACACCTTC.

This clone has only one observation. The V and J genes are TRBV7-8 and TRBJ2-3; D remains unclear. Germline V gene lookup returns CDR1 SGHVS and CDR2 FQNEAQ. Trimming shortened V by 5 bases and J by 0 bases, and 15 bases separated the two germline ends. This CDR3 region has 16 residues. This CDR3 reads CASSPETGLSTDTQYF. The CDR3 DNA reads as TGTGCCAGCAGCCCCGAAACGGGTCTTAGCACAGATACGCAGTATTTT.